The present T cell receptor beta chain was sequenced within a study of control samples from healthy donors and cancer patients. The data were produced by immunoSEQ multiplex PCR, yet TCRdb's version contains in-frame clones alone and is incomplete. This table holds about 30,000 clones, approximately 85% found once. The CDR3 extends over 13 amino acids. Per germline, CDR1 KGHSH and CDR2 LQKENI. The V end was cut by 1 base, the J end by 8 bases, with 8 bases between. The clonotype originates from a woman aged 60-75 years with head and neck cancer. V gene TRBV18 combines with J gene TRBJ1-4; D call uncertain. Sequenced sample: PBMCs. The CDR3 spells CASSPRSNEKLFF. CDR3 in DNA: TGTGCCAGCTCACCACGGTCAAACGAAAAACTGTTTTTT.